The 28 T cell receptor beta chains below come from one sample, sequenced in a study of CD8 T cells in ankylosing spondylitis. TCRdb used MiXCR to reprocess the 5' RACE reads, holding one entry per CDR3 protein. The table includes approximately 340,000 distinct CDR3 sequences, around 15% detected once. Source material: blood, either unsorted or a sorted T cell fraction (not recorded which). The receptors stem from a male donor with ankylosing spondylitis or in good health (not recorded which).

This clonotype was seen repeatedly, ten times or more. In nucleotides, the CDR3 is TGTGCCAGCAGCTTCGGGACTGCCACCTACGAGCAGTACTTC. Translating it yields CASSFGTATYEQYF. V and J are TRBV3-1 and TRBJ2-7; tentative D call: TRBD2 (6 bases). V lost 5 bases to trimming and J lost 2 bases, with 13 bases between them. The CDR3 has 14 amino acids. Germline loops: CDR1 LGHDT, CDR2 YNNKEL (reference sequence).

This clonotype occurred a few times. The chain has TRBV29-1 and TRBJ1-1; maybe TRBD1 (5 bases). CDR1 and CDR2 (germline): SQVTM, ANQGSEA. The CDR3 is made up of 12 amino acids. Between the trimmed V and J ends, which lost 6 bases and 1 base, there was a span of 9 bases. CDR3 in DNA: TGCAGCGTACAGGCTGGGAACACTGAAGCTTTCTTT. Its translation is CSVQAGNTEAFF. The entire variable domain, with the rest obtained from reference TRBV29-1 and TRBJ1-1, is as follows: SAVISQKPSRDICQRGTSLTIQCQVDSQVTMMFWYRQQPGQSLTLIATANQGSEATYESGFVIDKFPISRPNLTFSTLTVSNMSPEDSSIYLCSVQAGNTEAFFGQGTRLTVV.

This chain links TRBV20-1 with TRBJ1-4; D is unclear. This CDR3 has 11 amino acids. Looked up from germline, CDR1 is DFQATT and CDR2 is SNEGSKA (reference sequence). Trimming shortened V by 6 bases and J by 8 bases, and 10 bases separated the two germline ends. CDR3 loop: CSAGFGEKLFF. The CDR3 nucleotides read TGCAGTGCAGGTTTCGGGGAAAAACTGTTTTTT.

This clonotype was recorded many times. This rearrangement joins TRBV20-1 to TRBJ2-7; D is uncertain. The V gene's germline CDR1 is DFQATT and CDR2 SNEGSKA (reference sequence). This CDR3 spans 13 amino acids. The germline V and J ends were trimmed by 6 bases and 0 bases, with 12 bases remaining between them. The CDR3 DNA sequence: TGCAGTGCCTCGGGTGGCAGCTCCTACGAGCAGTACTTC. Amino acid sequence: CSASGGSSYEQYF.

The V and J genes are TRBV12-3 or TRBV12-4 and TRBJ2-7; D call uncertain. The V and J ends lost 2 bases and 6 bases respectively, with 8 bases between them. CDR3 length: 12 residues. CDR3 nucleotide sequence: TGTGCCAGCAGTTTATTCCCCCTCGAGCAGTACTTC. This sequence encodes CASSLFPLEQYF.

This clonotype was seen only a few times. The chain carries TRBV6-1 and TRBJ2-2, with D tentatively TRBD1 (5 bases). Germline values: CDR1 MNHNS, CDR2 SASEGT. The CDR3 length is 15 residues. With 3 bases removed from V and 3 bases from J, the gap between germline ends came to 11 bases. CDR3 sequence (DNA): TGTGCCAGCAGTGAGACGACAGTCTACACCGGGGAGCTGTTTTTT. Protein sequence: CASSETTVYTGELFF.

This clonotype was picked up a small number of times. The CDR3 nucleotides are TGTGCCAGCAGCCCAAGGGGATTTGCAACTAATGAAAAACTGTTTTTT. Its translation: CASSPRGFATNEKLFF. The V and J genes are TRBV7-9 and TRBJ1-4; maybe TRBD1 (5 bases). CDR3 size: 16 residues. Germline V gene lookup returns CDR1 SEHNR and CDR2 FQNEAQ (reference sequence). With 5 bases removed from V and 0 bases from J, the gap between germline ends came to 13 bases.

The chain links TRBV5-1 to TRBJ2-5; D is undetermined. Germline V CDR1 and CDR2: SGHRS, YFSETQ. The length of the CDR3 is 12 residues. V lost 5 bases and J lost 0, with 5 bases in between. Here the CDR3 DNA reads TGCGCCAGCAGACAACACCAAGAGACCCAGTACTTC. This encodes CASRQHQETQYF.

The chain has TRBV3-1 and TRBJ1-2; 9 positions agree with TRBD1. Trimming at V came to 6 bases and at J to 8 bases, leaving 4 bases not matched to a gene. The CDR3 totals 12 residues. Germline V CDR1 and CDR2: LGHDT, YNNKEL (reference sequence). The CDR3 DNA reads as TGTGCCAGCAGAGGAACAGGGGGCGGCTACACCTTC. Its translation is CASRGTGGGYTF.

This clonotype has more than one count but fewer than ten. The chain uses TRBV7-8 and TRBJ1-1; D uncertain. Trimming cost V 4 bases and J 6 bases, with 12 bases left between them. The CDR3 is 13 residues long. CDR1 SGHVS and CDR2 FQNEAQ come from the germline V gene. CDR3: CASSSGSSPEAFF. Here the CDR3 DNA reads TGTGCCAGCAGCTCTGGGAGCAGCCCTGAAGCTTTCTTT.

The genes are TRBV4-2 and TRBJ2-1; D not resolved. CDR1 and CDR2 (germline): LGHNA, YNFKEQ. V was trimmed by 0 bases and J by 5 bases, leaving 11 bases between them. This CDR3 region has 15 residues. In DNA, the CDR3 is TGTGCCAGCAGCCAAGATAAAGGGCTAAACAATGAGCAGTTCTTC. It encodes CASSQDKGLNNEQFF.

The chain links TRBV6-2 or TRBV6-3 to TRBJ2-7; 9 bases fit TRBD2. Germline V gene lookup returns CDR1 MNHEY and CDR2 SVGEGT. V trimming: 0 bases; J trimming: 1 base; junction bases outside the gene matches: 7. CDR3 size: 17 residues. CDR3: CASSYSIGTSGSYEQYF. The DNA of the CDR3 is TGTGCCAGCAGTTACTCGATTGGAACTAGCGGGTCCTACGAGCAGTACTTC.

This clonotype was counted many times. V and J are TRBV20-1 and TRBJ2-7; 9 positions match TRBD2. Germline V CDR1 and CDR2: DFQATT, SNEGSKA (reference sequence). The CDR3 has 13 amino acids. J gave up 12 bases and V 0 bases, and 9 bases lay outside the gene matches. The CDR3 region is CSARDRIAGVTYF. CDR3 coding DNA: TGCAGTGCTAGAGATCGTATAGCGGGAGTCACGTACTTC.

The chain employs TRBV11-2 and TRBJ2-5, with D possibly being TRBD1 or TRBD2 (5 bases each). Trimming stripped 4 bases from V and 8 bases from J, with 20 bases between. Germline assignment: CDR1 SGHAT and CDR2 FQNNGV. The CDR3 extends over 15 amino acids. This chain's CDR3 is CASSSGTPVRGTQYF. The CDR3 nucleotides are TGTGCCAGCAGCTCCGGGACCCCCGTTAGGGGAACCCAGTACTTC.

This clonotype was seen a few times. The chain has TRBV6-1 and TRBJ2-7, with D possibly called TRBD1 or TRBD2 (5 bases each). V lost 6 bases and J lost 6, with 21 bases in between. The germline V gene has CDR1 MNHNS and CDR2 SASEGT. CDR3 length: 15 amino acids. CDR3 nucleotide sequence: TGTGCCAGCAGCGAGTTCTGGACAAGCGGAGGCGAGCAGTACTTC. Translation: CASSEFWTSGGEQYF.

The V and J genes are TRBV6-5 and TRBJ2-7; 7 positions match TRBD1. Germline V gives CDR1 MNHEY, CDR2 SVGAGI. CDR3 size: 15 residues. Losses at the gene ends were 0 bases for V and 2 bases for J; bases not matched to a gene: 4. The CDR3 loop reads CASSYSFDRAYEQYF. In DNA form, the CDR3 reads TGTGCCAGCAGTTACTCCTTTGACAGGGCCTACGAGCAGTACTTC.

This clonotype showed up just a few times. V is TRBV9 and J is TRBJ2-5; D call uncertain. V was shortened by 3 bases and J by 2 bases, with 8 bases between the two germline ends. CDR1 SGDLS and CDR2 YYNGEE come from the germline V gene. This CDR3 has 13 amino acids. Written as DNA, the CDR3 is TGTGCCAGCAGCGGGAGCCCTCAAGAGACCCAGTACTTC. Translating it yields CASSGSPQETQYF.

The chain links TRBV12-5 to TRBJ1-1; D is unresolved. Deletions cut 3 bases from V and 5 bases from J, with 10 bases between. This CDR3 has 13 amino acids. The germline V gene has CDR1 LGHNT and CDR2 FRNRAP. CDR3 residues: CASGFPQWTEAFF. CDR3 sequence (DNA): TGTGCTAGTGGTTTCCCCCAATGGACTGAAGCTTTCTTT.

This clonotype has just a few counts. J is TRBJ2-4 and V is TRBV7-8, with TRBD1 matching over 8 bases. The CDR3 is made up of 15 amino acids. After removal of 5 bases from V and 6 bases from J, the junction contained 9 bases not matched to a gene. Germline loops: CDR1 SGHVS, CDR2 FQNEAQ. For the CDR3, the DNA is TGTGCCAGCAGCGGTGGGACAGGCCAGGGAAACATTCAGTACTTC. Protein product: CASSGGTGQGNIQYF.

This clonotype showed up just a few times. This chain uses TRBV10-2 with TRBJ1-4; TRBD1 matches 7 bases. The germline V gene has CDR1 WSHSY and CDR2 SAAADI. The CDR3 loop spans 15 amino acids. V trimming: 3 bases; J trimming: 8 bases; junction bases outside the gene matches: 9. The CDR3 DNA sequence: TGCGCCAGCAGTGAACGGCAGGGGGGGTGGGAAAAACTGTTTTTT. It specifies CASSERQGGWEKLFF.

The chain couples TRBV3-1 to TRBJ2-3; D may be TRBD2 (5 bases). The germline V and J ends were trimmed by 4 bases and 2 bases, with 16 bases remaining between them. The CDR3 runs 16 residues. Per germline, CDR1 LGHDT and CDR2 YNNKEL (reference sequence). The CDR3 coding sequence is TGTGCCAGCAGCCGGGGAACTAGAGTCCCCACAGATACGCAGTATTTT. Protein sequence: CASSRGTRVPTDTQYF.

The CDR3 loop is CASSLGRGGYNEQFF. CDR3 nucleotide sequence: TGTGCCAGCAGCTTAGGGCGGGGGGGTTACAATGAGCAGTTCTTC. J is TRBJ2-1 and V is TRBV7-2; TRBD2 matches 9 bases. Trimming removed 1 base from V and 4 bases from J; junction bases left unmatched: 2. The germline V gene encodes CDR1 SGHTA and CDR2 FQGNSA. CDR3 size: 15 residues. Filled out from reference TRBV7-2 and TRBJ2-1, the complete variable domain reads GAGVSQSPSNKVTEKGKDVELRCDPISGHTALYWYRQSLGQGLEFLIYFQGNSAPDKSGLPSDRFSAERTGGSVSTLTIQRTQQEDSAVYLCASSLGRGGYNEQFFGPGTRLTVL.

This clonotype came up many times. Germline is not matched at one junction end, which may reflect a read error. J is TRBJ2-7 and V is TRBV5-1; 9 bases line up with TRBD2. CDR1 and CDR2 from the germline V gene are SGHRS and YFSETQ. The CDR3 extends over 14 amino acids. The CDR3 sequence: CASSISGSSYEQYF. Written as DNA, the CDR3 is TGTGCCAGCAGCATTAGCGGGAGCTCCTACGAGCAGTACTTC.

This clonotype appeared a few times. This chain uses TRBV5-1 with TRBJ2-3, with a weak D call TRBD2 (6 bases). Germline assignment: CDR1 SGHRS and CDR2 YFSETQ. Trimming removed 4 bases from V and 3 bases from J, with 12 bases in between. This CDR3 spans 14 amino acids. Here the CDR3 reads CASSPPSVTDTQYF. The CDR3 bases are TGCGCCAGCAGCCCCCCTAGCGTGACAGATACGCAGTATTTT.

This clonotype was observed a handful of times. The chain uses TRBV3-1 and TRBJ2-1; TRBD2 agrees at 8 bases. Germline trimming cut 4 bases from V and 7 bases from J; bases unmatched to any gene: 9. Germline V gene sequence: CDR1 LGHDT, CDR2 YNNKEL (reference sequence). This CDR3 contains 15 residues. The CDR3 spells CASSPREGRMNEQFF. Here the CDR3 DNA reads TGTGCCAGCAGCCCCCGGGAGGGGCGAATGAATGAGCAGTTCTTC.

This clonotype was counted between two and nine times. The rearrangement uses TRBV7-9 and TRBJ2-2, with a possible D match to TRBD2 (5 bases). Germline-derived CDR1 and CDR2 are SEHNR and FQNEAQ (reference sequence). CDR3 length: 16 residues. V gave up 7 bases and J gave up 1 base, with 16 bases separating them. The CDR3 protein is CASTSPGGLNTGELFF. The CDR3 DNA reads TGTGCCAGCACTTCTCCCGGCGGGCTGAACACCGGGGAGCTGTTTTTT. The whole variable domain, filled in from reference TRBV7-9 and TRBJ2-2, reads DTGVSQNPRHKITKRGQNVTFRCDPISEHNRLYWYRQTLGQGPEFLTYFQNEAQLEKSRLLSDRFSAERPKGSFSTLEIQRTEQGDSAMYLCASTSPGGLNTGELFFGEGSRLTVL.

This clonotype has ten or more counts. This rearrangement joins TRBV10-3 to TRBJ1-6, with D tentatively TRBD1 (5 bases). Germline CDR1 reads ENHRY; CDR2 reads SYGVKD. This CDR3 has 14 amino acids. Trimming shortened V by 6 bases and J by 9 bases, and 15 bases separated the two germline ends. This CDR3 is CAISRGTSGSPLHF. DNA for the CDR3: TGTGCCATCAGCCGAGGGACGTCGGGTTCACCCCTCCACTTT.

In this sample, this clonotype turned up a few times. The rearrangement links TRBV7-2 to TRBJ2-3; 11 nucleotides align to TRBD2. The J segment lost 2 bases and the V segment lost 7 bases, leaving 8 bases of the junction unmatched. Looked up from germline, CDR1 is SGHTA and CDR2 is FQGNSA. The CDR3 is 16 residues long. The CDR3 bases are TGTGCCAGCAAGGGGGCTAGCGGGAGGTACACAGATACGCAGTATTTT. It translates to CASKGASGRYTDTQYF.